What follows are 28 T cell receptor beta chains derived from one specimen sequenced in a study of cytomegalovirus exposure and HLA in healthy donors. PCR employed 60 Vbeta and 13 Jbeta primers. The repertoire was sequenced with immunoSEQ multiplex PCR; TCRdb's copy has only in-frame clones and lacks some. Found here are about 120,000 clones, around 80% of them singletons; the top ten hold approximately 4.3%. The specimen was PBMCs. The source of these receptors is a man aged 25-45 years in good health and CMV-seropositive.

V is TRBV6-1 and J is TRBJ1-2, with D possibly being TRBD1 (5 bases). CDR1 is MNHNS and CDR2 is SASEGT in the germline V gene. The CDR3 has 18 residues. V was clipped by 3 bases and J by 4 bases, with 24 bases between them. CDR3 DNA: TGTGCCAGCAGTGATGACATTCCGGGCGATGGGGGAGGCTATGGCTACACCTTC. It translates to CASSDDIPGDGGGYGYTF.

The CDR3 is CASSDPRTIQETQYF. The DNA of the CDR3 is TGTGCCAGCAGTGACCCCCGGACTATTCAAGAGACCCAGTACTTC. This chain joins TRBV25-1 and TRBJ2-5; D is perhaps TRBD2 (6 bases). Trimming removed 3 bases from V and 2 bases from J, with 13 bases in between. This CDR3 is built from 15 residues. Germline V lookup: CDR1 MGHDK, CDR2 SYGVNS.

The chain joins TRBV6-5 to TRBJ2-5, with D possibly matching TRBD2 (5 bases). The CDR3 covers 15 residues. V was pared by 2 bases and J by 5 bases, with 15 bases between. From germline, CDR1 is MNHEY and CDR2 SVGAGI. CDR3 sequence reads: CASSYRRAGGETQYF. The CDR3, as DNA: TGTGCCAGCAGTTACCGCCGGGCGGGCGGGGAGACCCAGTACTTC.

In this sample, this clone turned up once. The V call is TRBV11-3, the J call TRBJ2-7; 7 bases match TRBD1. The germline CDR1 and CDR2 sequences are SGHNT and YENEEA. The CDR3 runs 13 residues. The junction had 6 bases not matched to a gene; V was cut back by 5 bases and J by 5 bases. The chain's CDR3 is CASSLTGANEQYF. CDR3 DNA: TGTGCCAGCAGCCTAACAGGGGCTAACGAGCAGTACTTC.

The chain uses TRBV10-3 and TRBJ2-7; D perhaps matches TRBD1 (5 bases). V shed 7 bases and J shed 5 bases, with 18 bases lying between them. CDR3 length equals 14 residues. The germline CDR1 and CDR2 sequences are ENHRY and SYGVKD. The CDR3, as DNA: TGTGCCATCATTGCGGACAAGCAGACAAACGAGCAGTACTTC. It translates to CAIIADKQTNEQYF.

Here the CDR3 DNA reads TGCGCCAGCAACCTTCGCAGAGCGGGTTCCTACAATGAGCAGTTCTTC. It encodes CASNLRRAGSYNEQFF. The chain joins TRBV5-1 to TRBJ2-1, with a tentative D call TRBD2 (6 bases). The V and J ends lost 6 bases and 1 base respectively, with 17 bases between them. Germline V lookup: CDR1 SGHRS, CDR2 YFSETQ. This CDR3 is 16 amino acids long.

The chain uses TRBV5-6 and TRBJ2-1; D is unclear. The V end lost 2 bases, the J end lost 5 bases, and 17 bases lay between the germline ends. The CDR3 sequence is 16 residues long. Germline V CDR1 and CDR2: SGHDT, YYEEEE. The CDR3 coding sequence is TGTGCCAGCAGCTTTCACCCTTTTACTGGAGACAATGAGCAGTTCTTC. It codes for CASSFHPFTGDNEQFF.

The genes are TRBV6-1 and TRBJ2-7, with no clear D. The CDR3 has 13 amino acids. The V gene's germline CDR1 is MNHNS and CDR2 SASEGT. Trimming removed 7 bases from V and 4 bases from J, with 14 bases in between. The CDR3 DNA sequence: TGTGCCAGCACCGAAGTTGACAAGTACGAGCAGTACTTC. This encodes CASTEVDKYEQYF.

The CDR3 DNA reads as TGCGCCAGCAGCTCGACCGTGAGGCGTGATGAGCAGTTCTTC. Protein sequence: CASSSTVRRDEQFF. The chain carries TRBV5-1 and TRBJ2-1; D gene ambiguous. The length of the CDR3 is 14 residues. The germline CDR1 and CDR2 sequences are SGHRS and YFSETQ. Trimming cost V 3 bases and J 8 bases, with 15 bases left between them. Complete variable domain (other parts from reference TRBV5-1 and TRBJ2-1): KAGVTQTPRYLIKTRGQQVTLSCSPISGHRSVSWYQQTPGQGLQFLFEYFSETQRNKGNFPGRFSGRQFSNSRSEMNVSTLELGDSALYLCASSSTVRRDEQFFGPGTRLTVL.

The chain recombines TRBV18 with TRBJ2-2; weak D call: TRBD2 (5 bases). The germline gives CDR1 KGHSH, CDR2 LQKENI. The CDR3 totals 13 residues. V was trimmed by 6 bases and J by 1 base, leaving 6 bases between them. Here the CDR3 DNA reads TGTGCCAGCTCCGCGGGGAACACCGGGGAGCTGTTTTTT. It is translated as CASSAGNTGELFF.

This clone was counted a few times. In nucleotides, the CDR3 is TGCGCCAGCAGCTTGGTAGCTACTCGGGAGCAGTACTTC. It specifies CASSLVATREQYF. This sequence joins TRBV5-1 and TRBJ2-7; no clear D. V was trimmed by 0 bases and J by 7 bases, leaving 11 bases between them. Germline CDR1 reads SGHRS; CDR2 reads YFSETQ. The CDR3 contains 13 residues. Using reference TRBV5-1 and TRBJ2-7 for the parts outside the CDR3, the full variable domain is KAGVTQTPRYLIKTRGQQVTLSCSPISGHRSVSWYQQTPGQGLQFLFEYFSETQRNKGNFPGRFSGRQFSNSRSEMNVSTLELGDSALYLCASSLVATREQYFGPGTRLTVT.

This clone was seen just once. The rearrangement links TRBV25-1 to TRBJ1-3; D is perhaps TRBD1 (5 bases). The CDR3 runs to 15 residues. Between the trimmed V and J ends, which lost 1 base and 2 bases, there was a span of 9 bases. Per the germline V gene, CDR1 is MGHDK and CDR2 is SYGVNS. The CDR3, as DNA: TGTGCCAGCAGTGAATTCCAGGGAACTGGAAACACCATATATTTT. This codes for CASSEFQGTGNTIYF.

As for this clone: A junction end diverges from the germline sequence, so it may reflect a read error. The V call is TRBV25-1, the J call TRBJ2-4; 11 nucleotides align to TRBD1. CDR1 and CDR2 (germline): MGHDK, SYGVNS. The CDR3 covers 15 residues. The chain's CDR3 is CASSGGGTGGNSQYF. The CDR3 nucleotides are TGTGCCAGCAGTGGGGGGGGGACAGGGGGAAACAGTCAGTACTTC.

This clone was found once. The chain has TRBV6-5 and TRBJ2-2; D gene unclear. With 2 bases removed from V and 3 bases from J, the gap between germline ends came to 10 bases. CDR3 size: 15 residues. Germline CDR1 is MNHEY and CDR2 is SVGAGI. DNA for the CDR3: TGTGCCAGCAGTTACCGTGTAGAGCACACCGGGGAGCTGTTTTTT. As protein: CASSYRVEHTGELFF.

The chain links TRBV5-1 to TRBJ2-3; 10 bases align to TRBD1. CDR1 and CDR2 from the germline V gene are SGHRS and YFSETQ. CDR3 size: 16 residues. Trimming took 2 bases from V and 5 from J; bases not matched to a gene: 8. The CDR3 spells CASSFAGTGAGDTQYF. The CDR3 DNA is TGCGCCAGCAGCTTCGCCGGGACAGGGGCTGGAGATACGCAGTATTTT.

This chain links TRBV19 with TRBJ2-3, with D maybe TRBD2 (6 bases). This CDR3 spans 16 amino acids. V lost 4 bases and J 1 base, leaving 15 bases between the germline ends. Per the germline V gene, CDR1 is LNHDA and CDR2 is SQIVND (reference sequence). The CDR3 spells CASSTPDYSGTDTQYF. CDR3 bases: TGTGCCAGTAGTACCCCGGACTATTCTGGCACAGATACGCAGTATTTT.

CDR3 coding DNA: TGTGCTAGTGGTTCACCGGGGACTGAAGCTTTCTTT. This sequence encodes CASGSPGTEAFF. The rearrangement uses TRBV12-5 and TRBJ1-1, with no clear D. The germline V gene has CDR1 LGHNT and CDR2 FRNRAP. The V gene lost 4 bases and the J gene lost 5 bases, with 8 bases spanning the gap. This CDR3 comprises 12 residues.

The chain recombines TRBV27 with TRBJ2-3; 9 positions match TRBD1. V lost 2 bases to trimming and J lost 2 bases; unmatched junction nucleotides: 2. From germline, CDR1 is MNHEY and CDR2 SMNVEV (reference sequence). This CDR3 comprises 15 residues. The CDR3 region has the DNA TGTGCCAGCAGTTTAGGGACAGGGCACACAGATACGCAGTATTTT. Encoded protein: CASSLGTGHTDTQYF.

The V gene is TRBV5-1, the J gene TRBJ2-7; D remains ambiguous. CDR1 SGHRS and CDR2 YFSETQ come from the germline V gene. Trimming stripped 0 bases from V and 2 bases from J, with 6 bases between. The length of the CDR3 is 13 residues. CDR3 DNA sequence: TGCGCCAGCAGCTTGGAACAGACCTACGAGCAGTACTTC. This codes for CASSLEQTYEQYF.

The J gene is TRBJ1-2, the V gene TRBV4-3; D is possibly TRBD1 (5 bases). The germline V and J ends were trimmed by 0 bases and 4 bases, with 12 bases remaining between them. The germline V gene encodes CDR1 LGHNA and CDR2 YSLEER. CDR3 length: 15 residues. The CDR3 loop is CASSQEGPGVYGYTF. CDR3 coding DNA: TGCGCCAGCAGCCAAGAAGGTCCGGGGGTCTATGGCTACACCTTC.

A note on this clone: The junction and the germline gene differ at one end; a read error may be behind it. V and J are TRBV7-9 and TRBJ2-1; no clear D gene. Germline V CDR1 and CDR2: SEHNR, FQNEAQ (reference sequence). The CDR3 is made up of 16 amino acids. The CDR3 DNA is TGTTCCAGCAGCTCCCGGGTCTTGATCTCCTACAATGAGCAGTTCTTC. Translation gives CSSSSRVLISYNEQFF.

The chain carries TRBV28 and TRBJ2-5; 8 nucleotides line up with TRBD1. Unmatched junction bases numbered 23, after V lost 9 bases and J lost 5 bases. CDR1 and CDR2 (germline): MDHEN, SYDVKM. There are 18 residues in the CDR3. The CDR3 DNA follows: TGTGCCAGGAAACTAGGGACAGGTGCCCTCACTGTTTGGGAGACCCAGTACTTC. Its protein product is CARKLGTGALTVWETQYF.

This clone was observed a single time. V is TRBV7-8 and J is TRBJ2-7, with D possibly TRBD2 on 6 matching bases. Germline values: CDR1 SGHVS, CDR2 FQNEAQ. This CDR3 comprises 15 residues. V lost 2 bases, J lost 3 bases, and 14 bases lay in between. The DNA for the CDR3 is TGTGCCAGCAGCTTAATGGGAACCGGGGGCTACGAGCAGTACTTC. This sequence encodes CASSLMGTGGYEQYF. Full variable domain (rest looked up from reference TRBV7-8 and TRBJ2-7): GAGVSQSPRYKVAKRGQDVALRCDPISGHVSLFWYQQALGQGPEFLTYFQNEAQLDKSGLPSDRFFAERPEGSVSTLKIQRTQQEDSAVYLCASSLMGTGGYEQYFGPGTRLTVT.

V is TRBV7-2 and J is TRBJ1-4; possible D gene TRBD1, 6 bases. The CDR3 totals 18 residues. Trimming pared 0 bases from V and 2 bases from J, leaving 16 bases between. The germline gives CDR1 SGHTA, CDR2 FQGNSA. The CDR3 DNA is TGTGCCAGCAGCTTAGCGATAATGACAGGTTACACTAATGAAAAACTGTTTTTT. Its translation: CASSLAIMTGYTNEKLFF. The variable domain in full, completed from reference TRBV7-2 and TRBJ1-4, reads GAGVSQSPSNKVTEKGKDVELRCDPISGHTALYWYRQSLGQGLEFLIYFQGNSAPDKSGLPSDRFSAERTGGSVSTLTIQRTQQEDSAVYLCASSLAIMTGYTNEKLFFGSGTQLSVL.

V is TRBV19 and J is TRBJ2-3; 8 bases are shared with TRBD2. Germline V gives CDR1 LNHDA, CDR2 SQIVND (reference sequence). Germline trimming cut 6 bases from V and 2 bases from J; bases unmatched to any gene: 13. The CDR3 runs 17 residues. The CDR3 region has the DNA TGTGCCAGTAGCTCCCCTTATGGGCGGGGGGACACAGATACGCAGTATTTT. Amino acid sequence: CASSSPYGRGDTDTQYF.

The CDR3 DNA follows: TGTGCCAGCAGCCTCGTAGGCGCGGGATTCGATGGCTACACCTTC. Protein product: CASSLVGAGFDGYTF. The chain has TRBV27 and TRBJ1-2; D remains unclear. Trimming removed 6 bases from V and 6 bases from J, with 20 bases in between. Germline V CDR1 and CDR2: MNHEY, SMNVEV (reference sequence). The CDR3 length is 15 residues.

V is TRBV23-1 and J is TRBJ2-6, with D perhaps matching TRBD2 (6 bases). TRBV23-1 counts as an open reading frame of uncertain function. This CDR3 region has 20 residues. Trimming cost V 0 bases and J 7 bases, with 25 bases left between them. The CDR3 loop reads CASSQSAGRPGPLGANVLTF. In DNA, the CDR3 is TGCGCCAGCAGTCAATCGGCGGGGCGACCTGGACCTCTAGGAGCCAACGTCCTGACTTTC.

This chain links TRBV6-4 with TRBJ2-3; 10 nucleotides line up with TRBD2. The CDR3 is made up of 16 amino acids. Germline CDR1 is MRHNA and CDR2 is SNTAGT. Trimming removed 2 bases from V and 4 bases from J; junction bases left unmatched: 6. CDR3: CASSDGAGGHADTQYF. The CDR3 DNA reads as TGTGCCAGCAGTGACGGAGCGGGGGGGCACGCAGATACGCAGTATTTT.